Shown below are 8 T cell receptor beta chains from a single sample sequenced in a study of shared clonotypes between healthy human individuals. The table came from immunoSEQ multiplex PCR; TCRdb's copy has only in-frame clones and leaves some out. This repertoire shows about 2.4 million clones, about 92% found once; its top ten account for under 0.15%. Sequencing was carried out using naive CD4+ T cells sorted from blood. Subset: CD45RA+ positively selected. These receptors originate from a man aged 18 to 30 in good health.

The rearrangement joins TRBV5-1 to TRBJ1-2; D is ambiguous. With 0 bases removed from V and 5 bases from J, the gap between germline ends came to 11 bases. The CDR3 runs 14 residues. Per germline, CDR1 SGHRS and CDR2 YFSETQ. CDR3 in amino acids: CASSLGPGGYGYTF. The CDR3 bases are TGCGCCAGCAGCTTGGGACCCGGCGGGTATGGCTACACCTTC. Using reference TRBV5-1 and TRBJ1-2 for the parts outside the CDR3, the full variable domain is KAGVTQTPRYLIKTRGQQVTLSCSPISGHRSVSWYQQTPGQGLQFLFEYFSETQRNKGNFPGRFSGRQFSNSRSEMNVSTLELGDSALYLCASSLGPGGYGYTFGSGTRLTVV.

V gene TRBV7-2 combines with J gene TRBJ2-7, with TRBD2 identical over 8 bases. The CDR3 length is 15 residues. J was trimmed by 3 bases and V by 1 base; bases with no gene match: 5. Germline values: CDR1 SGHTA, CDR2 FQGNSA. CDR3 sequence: CASSLGGTRFYEQYF. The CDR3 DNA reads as TGTGCCAGCAGCTTAGGGGGGACTAGATTCTACGAGCAGTACTTC.

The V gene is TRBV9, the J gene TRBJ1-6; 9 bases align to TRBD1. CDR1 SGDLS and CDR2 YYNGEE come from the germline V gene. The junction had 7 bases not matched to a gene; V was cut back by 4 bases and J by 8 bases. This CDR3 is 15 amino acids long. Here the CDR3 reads CASSPRTGVDSPLHF. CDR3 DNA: TGTGCCAGCAGCCCCCGGACAGGGGTGGATTCACCCCTCCACTTT.

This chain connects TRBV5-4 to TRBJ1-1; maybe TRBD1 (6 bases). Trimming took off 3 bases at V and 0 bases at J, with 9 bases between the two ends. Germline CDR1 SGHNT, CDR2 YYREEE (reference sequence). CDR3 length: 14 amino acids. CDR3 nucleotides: TGTGCCAGCAGCTGGGACACCATGAACACTGAAGCTTTCTTT. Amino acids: CASSWDTMNTEAFF.

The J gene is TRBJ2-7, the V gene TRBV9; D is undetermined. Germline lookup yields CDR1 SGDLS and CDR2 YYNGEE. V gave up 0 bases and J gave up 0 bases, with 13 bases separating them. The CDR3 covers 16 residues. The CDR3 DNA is TGTGCCAGCAGCGTAGGATGGCTCCCGAGCTCCTACGAGCAGTACTTC. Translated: CASSVGWLPSSYEQYF. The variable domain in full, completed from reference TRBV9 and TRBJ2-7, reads DSGVTQTPKHLITATGQRVTLRCSPRSGDLSVYWYQQSLDQGLQFLIQYYNGEERAKGNILERFSAQQFPDLHSELNLSSLELGDSALYFCASSVGWLPSSYEQYFGPGTRLTVT.

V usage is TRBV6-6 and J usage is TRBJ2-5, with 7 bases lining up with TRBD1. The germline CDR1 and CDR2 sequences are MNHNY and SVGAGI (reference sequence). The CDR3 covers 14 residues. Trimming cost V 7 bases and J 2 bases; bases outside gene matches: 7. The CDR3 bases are TGTGCCAGCAAACGAGGGACAGCGCAAGAGACCCAGTACTTC. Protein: CASKRGTAQETQYF.

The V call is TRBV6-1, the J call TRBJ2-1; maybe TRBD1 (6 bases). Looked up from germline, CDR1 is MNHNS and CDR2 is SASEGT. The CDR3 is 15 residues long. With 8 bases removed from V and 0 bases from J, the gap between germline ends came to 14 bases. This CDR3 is CASYLGQSSYNEQFF. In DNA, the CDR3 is TGTGCCAGCTACTTAGGACAGAGCTCCTACAATGAGCAGTTCTTC.

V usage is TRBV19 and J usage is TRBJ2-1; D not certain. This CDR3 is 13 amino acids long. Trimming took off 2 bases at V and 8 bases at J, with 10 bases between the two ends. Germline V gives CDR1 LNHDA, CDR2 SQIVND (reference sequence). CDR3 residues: CASSISTNHEQFF. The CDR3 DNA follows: TGTGCCAGTAGTATATCGACGAACCATGAGCAGTTCTTC.